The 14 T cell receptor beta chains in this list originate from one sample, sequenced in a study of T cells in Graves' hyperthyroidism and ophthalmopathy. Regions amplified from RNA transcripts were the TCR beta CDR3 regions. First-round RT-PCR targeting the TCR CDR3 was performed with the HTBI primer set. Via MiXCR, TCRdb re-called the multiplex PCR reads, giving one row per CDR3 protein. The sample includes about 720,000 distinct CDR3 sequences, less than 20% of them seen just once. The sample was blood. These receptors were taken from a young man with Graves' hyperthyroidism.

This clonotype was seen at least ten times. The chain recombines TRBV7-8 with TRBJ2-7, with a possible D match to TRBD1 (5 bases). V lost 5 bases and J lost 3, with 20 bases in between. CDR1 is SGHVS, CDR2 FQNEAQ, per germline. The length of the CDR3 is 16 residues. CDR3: CASSPEGVYNGYEQYF. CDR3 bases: TGTGCCAGCAGCCCAGAAGGGGTGTACAACGGCTACGAGCAGTACTTC.

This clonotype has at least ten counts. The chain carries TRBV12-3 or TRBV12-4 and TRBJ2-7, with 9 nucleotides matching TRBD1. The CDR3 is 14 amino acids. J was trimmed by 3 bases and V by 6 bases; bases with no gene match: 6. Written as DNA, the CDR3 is TGTGCCAGCAGGAGGGGACAGGGTTTCTACGAGCAGTACTTC. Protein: CASRRGQGFYEQYF.

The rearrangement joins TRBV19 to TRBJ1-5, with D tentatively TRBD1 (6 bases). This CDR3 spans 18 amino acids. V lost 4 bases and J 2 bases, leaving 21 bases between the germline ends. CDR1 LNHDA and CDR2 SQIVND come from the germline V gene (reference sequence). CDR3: CASSNPPGNRVRNQPQHF. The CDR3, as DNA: TGTGCCAGTAGTAATCCCCCGGGAAACAGGGTTCGCAATCAGCCCCAGCATTTT. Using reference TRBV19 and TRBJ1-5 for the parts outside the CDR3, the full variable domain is DGGITQSPKYLFRKEGQNVTLSCEQNLNHDAMYWYRQDPGQGLRLIYYSQIVNDFQKGDIAEGYSVSREKKESFPLTVTSAQKNPTAFYLCASSNPPGNRVRNQPQHFGDGTRLSIL.

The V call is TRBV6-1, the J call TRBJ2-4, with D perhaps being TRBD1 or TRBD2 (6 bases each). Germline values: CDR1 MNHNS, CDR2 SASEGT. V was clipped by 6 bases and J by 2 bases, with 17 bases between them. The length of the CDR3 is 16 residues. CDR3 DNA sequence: TGTGCCAGCAGATGGGGGGCAGGGCGGCCCAAAAACATTCAGTACTTC. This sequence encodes CASRWGAGRPKNIQYF.

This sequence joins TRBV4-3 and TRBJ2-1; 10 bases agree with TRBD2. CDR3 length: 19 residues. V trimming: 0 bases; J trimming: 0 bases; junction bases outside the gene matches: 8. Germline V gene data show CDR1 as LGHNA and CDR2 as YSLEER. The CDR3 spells CASSQDWLAGALSYNEQFF. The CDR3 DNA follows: TGCGCCAGCAGCCAAGATTGGCTAGCGGGGGCCCTCTCCTACAATGAGCAGTTCTTC.

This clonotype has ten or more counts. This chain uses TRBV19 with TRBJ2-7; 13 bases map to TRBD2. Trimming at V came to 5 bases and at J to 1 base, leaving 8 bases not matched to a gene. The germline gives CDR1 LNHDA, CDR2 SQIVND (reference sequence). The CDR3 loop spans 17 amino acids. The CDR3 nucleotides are TGTGCCAGTAGTCCACGGACTAGCGGGAGTTCTTCCTACGAGCAGTACTTC. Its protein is CASSPRTSGSSSYEQYF.

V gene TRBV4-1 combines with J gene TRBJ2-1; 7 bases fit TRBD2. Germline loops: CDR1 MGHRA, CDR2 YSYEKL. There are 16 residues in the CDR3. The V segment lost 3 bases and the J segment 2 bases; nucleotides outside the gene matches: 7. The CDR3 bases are TGCGCCAGCAGCCAGACGGGACTACCAGCCTACAATGAGCAGTTCTTC. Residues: CASSQTGLPAYNEQFF.

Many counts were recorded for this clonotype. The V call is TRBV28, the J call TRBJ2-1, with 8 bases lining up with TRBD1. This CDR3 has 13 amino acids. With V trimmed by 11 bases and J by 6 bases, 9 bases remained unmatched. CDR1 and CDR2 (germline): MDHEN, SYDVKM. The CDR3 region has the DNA TGTGCCTCCCTCCAGGGGGCCGGCAATGAGCAGTTCTTC. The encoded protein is CASLQGAGNEQFF.

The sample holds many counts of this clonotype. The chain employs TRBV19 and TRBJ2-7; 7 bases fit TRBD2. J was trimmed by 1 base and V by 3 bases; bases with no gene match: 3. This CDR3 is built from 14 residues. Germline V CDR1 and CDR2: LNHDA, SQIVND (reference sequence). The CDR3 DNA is TGTGCCAGTAGTATCTCAGCGGGGTCCTACGAGCAGTACTTC. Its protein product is CASSISAGSYEQYF.

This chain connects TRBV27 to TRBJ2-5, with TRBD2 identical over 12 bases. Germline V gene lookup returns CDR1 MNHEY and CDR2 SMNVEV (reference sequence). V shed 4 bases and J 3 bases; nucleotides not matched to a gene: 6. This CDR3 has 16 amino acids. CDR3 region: CASSSVGLAGKETQYF. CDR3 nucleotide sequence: TGTGCCAGCAGTTCCGTGGGACTAGCGGGTAAAGAGACCCAGTACTTC.

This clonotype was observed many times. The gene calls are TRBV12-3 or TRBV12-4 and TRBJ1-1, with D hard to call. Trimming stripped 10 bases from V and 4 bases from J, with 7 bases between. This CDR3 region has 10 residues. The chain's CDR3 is CAIRGTEAFF. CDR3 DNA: TGTGCCATCCGGGGCACTGAAGCTTTCTTT.

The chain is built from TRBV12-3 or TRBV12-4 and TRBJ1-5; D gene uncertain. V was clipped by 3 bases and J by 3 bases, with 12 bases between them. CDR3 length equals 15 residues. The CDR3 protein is CASSFSRQANQPQHF. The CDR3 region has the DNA TGTGCCAGCAGTTTTAGTAGGCAGGCCAATCAGCCCCAGCATTTT.

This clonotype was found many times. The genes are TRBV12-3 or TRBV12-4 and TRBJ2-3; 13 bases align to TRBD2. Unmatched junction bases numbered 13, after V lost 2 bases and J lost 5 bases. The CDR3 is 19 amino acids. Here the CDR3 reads CASSLRTSGSLTSEDTQYF. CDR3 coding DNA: TGTGCCAGCAGTTTACGGACTAGCGGGAGTTTAACTAGCGAAGATACGCAGTATTTT.

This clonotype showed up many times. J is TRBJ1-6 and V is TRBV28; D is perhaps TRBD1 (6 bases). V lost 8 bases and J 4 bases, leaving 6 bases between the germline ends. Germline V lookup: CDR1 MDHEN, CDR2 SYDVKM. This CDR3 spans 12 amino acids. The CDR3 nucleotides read TGTGCCAGCGGACAGTATAATTCACCCCTCCACTTT. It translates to CASGQYNSPLHF. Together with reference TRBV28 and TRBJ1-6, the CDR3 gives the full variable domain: DVKVTQSSRYLVKRTGEKVFLECVQDMDHENMFWYRQDPGLGLRLIYFSYDVKMKEKGDIPEGYSVSREKKERFSLILESASTNQTSMYLCASGQYNSPLHFGNGTRLTVT.